This TCR beta chain was captured by sequencing in a study of metastatic and nonmetastatic thyroid tumors. All patients were untreated before thyroid surgery. This clone came up many times. The sample carries other DNA sequences with the same CDR3. Germline V CDR1 and CDR2: LNHDA, SQIVND (reference sequence). V gave up 4 bases and J gave up 1 base, with 11 bases separating them. This CDR3 spans 15 amino acids. TCRdb called clones again from the PCR reads with MiXCR. Here the sample spans about 89,000 clones, roughly an eighth being singletons. The sequence was collected from a female donor with papillary thyroid cancer or a benign thyroid nodule (not recorded which). Some clones in this sample may be carry-over from other donors' samples. Sequencing was performed on tumor tissue. The gene calls are TRBV19 and TRBJ1-5; D is possibly TRBD1 (6 bases). CDR3 protein: CASSTGGRSNQPQHF. Here the CDR3 DNA reads TGTGCCAGTAGTACCGGGGGCCGGAGCAATCAGCCCCAGCATTTT.